The 30 T cell receptor beta chains below all came from one sample that was sequenced in a study of low-dose radiotherapy and immunotherapy resistance in tumors. As for time point: after trial treatment. Treatment denoted: LDRT plus nivolumab, ipilimumab, low-dose cyclophosphamide and aspirin (RACIN trial). Alpha- and beta-chain coverage of first-strand cDNA came from TRAV- and TRBV-specific primers. TCRs were amplified for roughly 22 PCR cycles with a constant-region primer and V-primer adapter. MiXCR, applied by TCRdb to the reads, yields one record per CDR3 protein. The table records about 100,000 distinct CDR3 sequences, 20% to 25% of them present only once. Sample: PBMCs, taken after low-dose radiotherapy plus immunotherapy. These receptors were obtained from a male donor with prostate cancer.

In nucleotides, the CDR3 is TGTGCCACCAGTGGGGCAGGTAGCACAGATACGCAGTATTTT. Amino acid sequence: CATSGAGSTDTQYF. The chain employs TRBV24-1 and TRBJ2-3; no clear D gene. The length of the CDR3 is 14 residues. Germline CDR1 is KGHDR and CDR2 is SFDVKD. V lost 5 bases to trimming and J lost 0 bases, with 8 bases between them.

This clonotype has a handful of counts. V is TRBV3-1 and J is TRBJ2-4; 10 nucleotides align to TRBD2. Germline CDR1 and CDR2: LGHDT and YNNKEL (reference sequence). J was trimmed by 0 bases and V by 4 bases; bases with no gene match: 18. CDR3 size: 21 residues. The DNA of the CDR3 is TGTGCCAGCAGCCGAGATGCTCAGGCTAGCGGGGGTCCCCTAGCCAAAAACATTCAGTACTTC. Translated, it gives CASSRDAQASGGPLAKNIQYF.

This clonotype was counted only a few times. V is TRBV7-9 and J is TRBJ2-1; 7 bases agree with TRBD1. V was clipped by 5 bases and J by 3 bases; unmatched bases: 4. Germline V lookup: CDR1 SEHNR, CDR2 FQNEAQ (reference sequence). The CDR3 has 14 amino acids. CDR3: CASSIRDSYNEQFF. DNA of the CDR3: TGTGCCAGCAGCATCCGGGACAGCTACAATGAGCAGTTCTTC.

In this sample, this clonotype turned up many times. The J gene is TRBJ1-4, the V gene TRBV7-2; weak D call: TRBD1 (6 bases). CDR1 is SGHTA, CDR2 FQGNSA, per germline. The length of the CDR3 is 16 residues. V was shortened by 1 base and J by 8 bases, with 17 bases between the two germline ends. The CDR3 bases are TGTGCCAGCAGCTTAGTTCGTGGGGGCGCAGGCGAAAAACTGTTTTTT. This sequence encodes CASSLVRGGAGEKLFF.

This chain connects TRBV10-1 to TRBJ2-1; D gene unclear. Trimming took off 2 bases at V and 5 bases at J, with 16 bases between the two ends. The CDR3 runs 16 residues. Germline lookup yields CDR1 WNHNN and CDR2 SYGVQD (reference sequence). The DNA of the CDR3 is TGCGCCAGCAGTGAGCCGACCCCTCGCACCCACAATGAGCAGTTCTTC. Its protein is CASSEPTPRTHNEQFF.

This clonotype occurred many times. This chain connects TRBV12-3 or TRBV12-4 to TRBJ2-2; perhaps TRBD2 as D (5 bases). CDR3 length equals 13 residues. Trimming pared 6 bases from V and 3 bases from J, leaving 8 bases between. CDR3 sequence reads: CASSRGYTGELFF. CDR3 coding DNA: TGTGCCAGCAGCCGGGGATACACCGGGGAGCTGTTTTTT.

This clonotype has a count of ten or more. The genes are TRBV3-1 and TRBJ2-7; a weak D match, TRBD2 (5 bases). Trimming removed 4 bases from V and 2 bases from J, with 9 bases in between. The CDR3 extends over 13 amino acids. CDR1 and CDR2 from the germline V gene are LGHDT and YNNKEL (reference sequence). Written as DNA, the CDR3 is TGTGCCAGCAGCCCCGGGATTACCTACGAGCAGTACTTC. This translates into CASSPGITYEQYF.

Ten or more counts support this clonotype. This rearrangement joins TRBV6-5 to TRBJ2-2; no definite D call. V was clipped by 5 bases and J by 4 bases, with 11 bases between them. The CDR3 sequence is 14 residues long. The germline CDR1 and CDR2 sequences are MNHEY and SVGAGI. The CDR3 sequence is CASSVMALTGELFF. CDR3 DNA sequence: TGTGCCAGCAGTGTCATGGCTCTCACCGGGGAGCTGTTTTTT.

Ten or more counts support this clonotype. This chain links TRBV7-2 with TRBJ2-3, with a tentative D call TRBD1 (6 bases). With 6 bases removed from V and 2 bases from J, the gap between germline ends came to 9 bases. The length of the CDR3 is 13 residues. Germline CDR1 reads SGHTA; CDR2 reads FQGNSA. The CDR3 reads CASSRDNTDTQYF. CDR3 DNA: TGTGCCAGCAGTCGGGACAACACAGATACGCAGTATTTT.

Remarks on this clonotype: This is likely an artifact of a read error, given a far larger clone one base away. The genes are TRBV11-2 and TRBJ2-1; D is perhaps TRBD2 (5 bases). Germline V gene lookup returns CDR1 SGHAT and CDR2 FQNNGV. The V and J ends lost 2 bases and 10 bases respectively, with 15 bases between them. CDR3 length equals 14 residues. DNA for the CDR3: TGTGCCAGCAGCTTAATTCGGAGGCCCTACGAGCAGTTCTTC. It codes for CASSLIRRPYEQFF.

Turning to this clonotype: This likely stems from a read error, as it lies one base from a far larger clone. V is TRBV5-6 and J is TRBJ2-5, with D possibly being TRBD2 (6 bases). Germline V gene lookup returns CDR1 SGHDT and CDR2 YYEEEE. This CDR3 comprises 15 residues. The germline V and J ends were trimmed by 3 bases and 11 bases, with 23 bases remaining between them. CDR3 protein: CASSSRRGSYNEQYF. In DNA form, the CDR3 reads TGTGCCAGCAGCTCTCGGCGGGGCTCCTACAATGAGCAGTACTTC.

The sample holds many counts of this clonotype. The rearrangement uses TRBV20-1 and TRBJ1-2; possibly TRBD1 for D (5 bases). This CDR3 comprises 14 residues. From germline, CDR1 is DFQATT and CDR2 SNEGSKA (reference sequence). Trimming took 3 bases from V and 2 from J, leaving 13 bases between them. CDR3: CSASAYGTNYGYTF. CDR3 bases: TGCAGTGCTAGCGCATACGGGACGAACTATGGCTACACCTTC.

This clonotype was detected many times. The rearrangement uses TRBV4-1 and TRBJ2-7; D gene uncertain. From germline, CDR1 is MGHRA and CDR2 YSYEKL. CDR3 length equals 14 residues. V shed 4 bases and J shed 4 bases, with 14 bases lying between them. Here the CDR3 DNA reads TGCGCCAGCAGCCCCGTAAGGTCCGATTACGAGCAGTACTTC. Protein product: CASSPVRSDYEQYF.

This clonotype showed up many times. The chain recombines TRBV5-6 with TRBJ2-5; the D gene is possibly TRBD1 (5 bases). Germline V CDR1 and CDR2: SGHDT, YYEEEE. There are 16 residues in the CDR3. V was clipped by 0 bases and J by 5 bases, with 17 bases between them. The CDR3 DNA reads as TGTGCCAGCAGCTTGGCCGGTGGCCAGGGTATGGAGACCCAGTACTTC. This gives the protein CASSLAGGQGMETQYF.

This clonotype has a count of ten or more. J is TRBJ2-3 and V is TRBV20-1, with 12 bases that match TRBD2. The CDR3 contains 19 residues. The V and J ends lost 0 bases and 0 bases, in that order; junction bases with no gene match: 10. Germline lookup yields CDR1 DFQATT and CDR2 SNEGSKA (reference sequence). As DNA, the CDR3 is TGCAGTGCTAGAGATCAATCCCGGACTAGCGGGGAAAGCACAGATACGCAGTATTTT. Translated: CSARDQSRTSGESTDTQYF.

This clonotype was seen more than once but under ten times. The DNA is omitted, as the CDR3 cannot be located on it reliably, and the CDR3 follows TCRdb's listing. The chain recombines TRBV7-2 with TRBJ1-4; TRBD1, the table's D call, was not compared with the DNA. The CDR3 extends over 16 residues, inclusive of both ends. Germline-derived CDR1 and CDR2 are SGHTA and FQGNSA. Here the CDR3 reads CASRLQGATNEKLFFF.

At least ten counts were recorded for this clonotype. The chain combines TRBV20-1 with TRBJ1-4; no clear D. V was shortened by 3 bases and J by 8 bases, with 7 bases between the two germline ends. The CDR3 is 11 residues long. The germline V gene encodes CDR1 DFQATT and CDR2 SNEGSKA (reference sequence). The CDR3 region is CSASQAEKLFF. CDR3 coding DNA: TGCAGTGCTAGTCAGGCGGAAAAACTGTTTTTT.

Of note for this clonotype: Since a far larger clone is one base different, this is likely a read error. The V gene is TRBV12-5, the J gene TRBJ2-5; possibly TRBD1 or TRBD2 for D (5 bases each). V was trimmed by 6 bases and J by 11 bases, leaving 22 bases between them. The length of the CDR3 is 14 residues. Germline-derived CDR1 and CDR2 are LGHNT and FRNRAP. The CDR3 spells CASGIGTRHREQYF. The CDR3 DNA sequence: TGTGCTAGTGGAATAGGGACCCGGCACCGTGAGCAGTACTTC. Together with reference TRBV12-5 and TRBJ2-5, the CDR3 gives the full variable domain: DARVTQTPRHKVTEMGQEVTMRCQPILGHNTVFWYRQTMMQGLELLAYFRNRAPLDDSGMPKDRFSAEMPDATLATLKIQPSEPRDSAVYFCASGIGTRHREQYFGPGTRLLVL.

This clonotype was counted many times. The chain has TRBV30 and TRBJ2-7; D is perhaps TRBD1 or TRBD2 (5 bases each). CDR1 and CDR2 from the germline V gene are GTSNPN and SVGIG (reference sequence). Trimming took off 1 base at V and 6 bases at J, with 10 bases between the two ends. The CDR3 sequence is 12 residues long. The CDR3 here is CAWSGGPLEQYF. Here the CDR3 DNA reads TGTGCCTGGAGTGGGGGACCGCTCGAGCAGTACTTC.

Remarks on this clonotype: Since a far larger clone is one base different, this is likely a read error. The chain is built from TRBV10-3 and TRBJ1-1, with D tentatively TRBD1 (5 bases). Between the trimmed V and J ends, which lost 3 bases and 3 bases, there was a span of 11 bases. The V gene's germline CDR1 is ENHRY and CDR2 SYGVKD. The CDR3 has 14 amino acids. The CDR3 loop reads CAISEWGEDTEAFF. CDR3 coding DNA: TGTGCCATCAGTGAATGGGGGGAGGACACTGAAGCTTTCTTT.

This clonotype was found many times. V gene TRBV25-1 combines with J gene TRBJ2-6; the match to TRBD1 covers 10 bases. CDR3 size: 19 residues. Looked up from germline, CDR1 is MGHDK and CDR2 is SYGVNS. After removal of 4 bases from V and 0 bases from J, the junction contained 9 bases not matched to a gene. The CDR3 protein is CASSAWTGGGFSGANVLTF. Here the CDR3 DNA reads TGTGCCAGCAGTGCCTGGACAGGGGGGGGATTCTCTGGGGCCAACGTCCTGACTTTC.

This clonotype was detected many times. CDR3 sequence (DNA): TGCGCCAGCACACACGGATGCTTTTGTTCCCGGCGGCCCCAGCATTTT. Protein product: CASTHGCFCSRRPQHF. This chain uses TRBV5-1 with TRBJ1-5; D is undetermined. Germline V gene sequence: CDR1 SGHRS, CDR2 YFSETQ. Trimming took off 6 bases at V and 9 bases at J, with 25 bases between the two ends. The CDR3 runs 16 residues.

At least ten counts were recorded for this clonotype. The chain employs TRBV27 and TRBJ2-3, with D unclear. Trimming removed 7 bases at V and 3 bases at J, with 17 bases between. The length of the CDR3 is 15 residues. In germline, CDR1 is MNHEY, CDR2 SMNVEV (reference sequence). The CDR3 sequence: CASKQLPVSTDTQYF. CDR3 nucleotide sequence: TGTGCCAGCAAACAATTGCCTGTTTCGACAGATACGCAGTATTTT.

This clonotype has at least ten counts. V usage is TRBV12-3 or TRBV12-4 and J usage is TRBJ2-7; no reliable D call. The CDR3 covers 13 residues. Trimming took off 6 bases at V and 0 bases at J, with 9 bases between the two ends. The CDR3 sequence is CASRATNSYEQYF. Written as DNA, the CDR3 is TGTGCCAGCAGGGCCACTAACTCCTACGAGCAGTACTTC.

This clonotype was seen repeatedly, ten times or more. The chain is built from TRBV6-6 and TRBJ1-1; D ambiguous. The germline V and J ends were trimmed by 4 bases and 2 bases, with 8 bases remaining between them. The CDR3 sequence is 13 residues long. CDR1 MNHNY and CDR2 SVGAGI come from the germline V gene (reference sequence). CDR3 coding DNA: TGTGCCAGCAGTTGGGCCGCAAACACTGAAGCTTTCTTT. Encoded protein: CASSWAANTEAFF.

This clonotype was seen a few times. The chain uses TRBV9 and TRBJ2-3; D is possibly TRBD1 (6 bases). V dropped 3 bases and J dropped 2 bases, with 10 bases sitting between them. The germline gives CDR1 SGDLS, CDR2 YYNGEE. CDR3 length equals 14 residues. The CDR3 DNA is TGTGCCAGCAGCGGCCGGACAGACACAGATACGCAGTATTTT. Encoded protein: CASSGRTDTDTQYF. The full variable domain, rest sourced from reference TRBV9 and TRBJ2-3, is DSGVTQTPKHLITATGQRVTLRCSPRSGDLSVYWYQQSLDQGLQFLIQYYNGEERAKGNILERFSAQQFPDLHSELNLSSLELGDSALYFCASSGRTDTDTQYFGPGTRLTVL.

The sample holds many counts of this clonotype. The chain is built from TRBV20-1 and TRBJ1-2; no reliable D call. Germline V gives CDR1 DFQATT, CDR2 SNEGSKA (reference sequence). The CDR3 length is 13 residues. With 6 bases removed from V and 4 bases from J, the gap between germline ends came to 15 bases. The chain's CDR3 is CSAMLANLYGYTF. CDR3 in DNA: TGCAGTGCCATGCTAGCTAACCTCTATGGCTACACCTTC.

This clonotype was detected many times. The V and J genes are TRBV4-1 and TRBJ2-5; a possible D gene is TRBD2 (5 bases). Trimming removed 1 base from V and 2 bases from J, with 14 bases in between. The CDR3 has 16 amino acids. CDR1 is MGHRA, CDR2 YSYEKL, per germline. The CDR3 is CASSQVVGAEQETQYF. In DNA form, the CDR3 reads TGCGCCAGCAGCCAAGTGGTAGGAGCGGAGCAAGAGACCCAGTACTTC.

The table lists this clonotype with many counts. The rearrangement uses TRBV12-3 or TRBV12-4 and TRBJ2-7; D is possibly TRBD1 or TRBD2 (5 bases each). This CDR3 spans 14 amino acids. Trimming cost V 7 bases and J 3 bases, with 16 bases left between them. The CDR3 reads CASTLTGLLYEQYF. In DNA, the CDR3 is TGTGCCAGCACCCTTACGGGGCTTCTCTACGAGCAGTACTTC.

This clonotype has ten or more counts. J is TRBJ2-7 and V is TRBV6-1; 11 bases are shared with TRBD1. J was trimmed by 2 bases and V by 5 bases; bases with no gene match: 5. Germline V gene lookup returns CDR1 MNHNS and CDR2 SASEGT. There are 15 residues in the CDR3. The CDR3 sequence: CASSFQDRGPYEQYF. CDR3 in DNA: TGTGCCAGCAGTTTTCAGGACAGGGGGCCCTACGAGCAGTACTTC.